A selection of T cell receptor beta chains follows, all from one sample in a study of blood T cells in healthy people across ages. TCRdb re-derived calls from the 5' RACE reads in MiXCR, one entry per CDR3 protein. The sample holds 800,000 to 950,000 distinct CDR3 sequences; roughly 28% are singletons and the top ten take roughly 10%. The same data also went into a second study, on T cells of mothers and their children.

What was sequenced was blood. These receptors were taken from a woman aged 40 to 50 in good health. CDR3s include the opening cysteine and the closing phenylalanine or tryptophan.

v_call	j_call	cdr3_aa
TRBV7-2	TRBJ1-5	CASSSQPGQTQHF
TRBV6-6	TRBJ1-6	CASTPDGTFVGSPLHF
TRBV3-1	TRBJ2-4	CASSQVGRDGAKNIQYF
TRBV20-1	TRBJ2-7	CSARDGASAYEQYF
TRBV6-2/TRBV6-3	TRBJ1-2	CASSPPGWSNYGYTF
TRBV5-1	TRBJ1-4	CASSGTGGLNEKLFF
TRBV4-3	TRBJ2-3	CASSLVPGQGAGTQYF
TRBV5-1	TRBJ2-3	CASSVTGTTDTQYF
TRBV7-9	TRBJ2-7	CASSLATGQSSYEQYF
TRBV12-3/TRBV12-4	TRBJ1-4	CACSVSGTGNEKLFF
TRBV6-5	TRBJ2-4	CTSSTPGRFAKNIQYF
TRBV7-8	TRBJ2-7	CASSLVLRILAGERYEQYF
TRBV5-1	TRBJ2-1	CASSLGAGGLINEQFF
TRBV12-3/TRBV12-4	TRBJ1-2	CVSSTRNSGNTF
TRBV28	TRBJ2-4	CASSLSDRSRAKNIQYF
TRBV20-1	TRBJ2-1	CSARDLGTLRGEDYNEQFF
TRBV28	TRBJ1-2	CASSNFGGNGYTF
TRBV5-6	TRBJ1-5	CASSLWGRSDLSNQPQHF
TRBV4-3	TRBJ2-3	CASSQDQNTDTQYF
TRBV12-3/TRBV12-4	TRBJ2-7	CASSFTQVTYEQYF